A selection of T cell receptor beta chains follows, all from one sample in a study of graft-versus-host responses after intestinal transplantation. The antigens of these receptors remain unknown. This table comes from immunoSEQ multiplex PCR, and its TCRdb copy is limited to in-frame clones, with some not included. This sample has over 85,000 clones, with 90% to 95% found just once. The sample consisted of unstimulated CD8+ T cells sorted from spleen or lymph node cells, taken before intestinal transplant. Source of these receptors: a human donor who received an intestinal transplant. The conserved cysteine and the conserved F or W are not part of the CDR3 here.

CDR3 protein: AWGGSGIYNEQF
CDR3 length: 12
J gene: TRBJ2-1
V gene: TRBV30

CDR3 protein: ASSQGGETQY
CDR3 length: 10
J gene: TRBJ2-5
V gene: TRBV7-8

CDR3 protein: ASSDRTGQSPYEQY
CDR3 length: 14
J gene: TRBJ2-7
V gene: TRBV6-1

CDR3 protein: ASSAHGTDYGYT
CDR3 length: 12
J gene: TRBJ1-2
V gene: TRBV11-2

CDR3 protein: ASSFGGGAYEQY
CDR3 length: 12
J gene: TRBJ2-7
V gene: TRBV27

CDR3 protein: ASSITSGIDEQY
CDR3 length: 12
J gene: TRBJ2-7
V gene: TRBV19

CDR3 protein: ASSQEAGPQETQY
CDR3 length: 13
J gene: TRBJ2-5
V gene: TRBV9

CDR3 protein: ASSLTGNEQF
CDR3 length: 10
J gene: TRBJ2-1
V gene: TRBV5-6

CDR3 protein: SVEDPDRTSYNEQF
CDR3 length: 14
J gene: TRBJ2-1
V gene: TRBV29-1

CDR3 protein: ASSLGASSTDTQY
CDR3 length: 13
J gene: TRBJ2-3
V gene: TRBV2

CDR3 protein: ASSPGTSGASSYNEQF
CDR3 length: 16
J gene: TRBJ2-1
V gene: TRBV5-1

CDR3 protein: ASTSGNTIY
CDR3 length: 9
J gene: TRBJ1-3
V gene: TRBV7-2

CDR3 protein: ASSPAGADYGYT
CDR3 length: 12
J gene: TRBJ1-2
V gene: TRBV19

CDR3 protein: ASSQTGDYGYT
CDR3 length: 11
J gene: TRBJ1-2
V gene: TRBV4-1

CDR3 protein: ASSERQGLSYEQY
CDR3 length: 13
J gene: TRBJ2-7
V gene: TRBV6-5

CDR3 protein: SVDPLTVDYGYT
CDR3 length: 12
J gene: TRBJ1-2
V gene: TRBV29-1

CDR3 protein: ASTPSGTVDFYGYT
CDR3 length: 14
J gene: TRBJ1-2
V gene: TRBV19

CDR3 protein: SVEGQEVGQY
CDR3 length: 10
J gene: TRBJ2-7
V gene: TRBV29-1

CDR3 protein: ASSLVGTYQETQY
CDR3 length: 13
J gene: TRBJ2-5
V gene: TRBV5-4

CDR3 protein: AWSTPQDRSQETQY
CDR3 length: 14
J gene: TRBJ2-5
V gene: TRBV30

CDR3 protein: ASSPAWTGGEAF
CDR3 length: 12
J gene: TRBJ1-1
V gene: TRBV27

CDR3 protein: ASSGPGGVDQPQH
CDR3 length: 13
J gene: TRBJ1-5
V gene: TRBV7-8

CDR3 protein: ASSESGAPQSYEQY
CDR3 length: 14
J gene: .
V gene: TRBV10-2

CDR3 protein: ASSLEFTAALYGYT
CDR3 length: 14
J gene: TRBJ1-2
V gene: TRBV5-4

CDR3 protein: ASSPSSGGTTSYNEQF
CDR3 length: 16
J gene: TRBJ2-1
V gene: TRBV18

CDR3 protein: ASSPGVGYQPQH
CDR3 length: 12
J gene: TRBJ1-5
V gene: TRBV5-6

CDR3 protein: ASSYGSHGYT
CDR3 length: 10
J gene: TRBJ1-2
V gene: TRBV5-6